The clone carrying this T cell receptor beta chain occurred a few times. This record belongs to a study of early T cells in non-severe SARS-CoV-2 infection. The overall study: The chains were unpaired, and the sequenced material was bulk RNA from unsorted whole blood.

Unique molecular identifier tags were affixed to discrete cDNA molecules. TCRdb called the 5' RACE reads again in MiXCR, with one record for every CDR3 protein. The sample lists over 50,000 distinct CDR3 sequences; around 13% were seen once. This CDR3 spans 15 amino acids. The V gene's germline CDR1 is SGHTA and CDR2 FQGTGA. V was pared by 5 bases and J by 5 bases, with 8 bases of the junction left unmatched. The sequenced material came from whole blood. This chain connects TRBV7-3 to TRBJ2-1, with TRBD2 matching over 8 bases. The sequence was obtained from an adult who was a healthcare worker with PCR-confirmed SARS-CoV-2 infection or an uninfected control (not recorded which). This chain's CDR3 is CASSPGSGIHNEQFF. The DNA for the CDR3 is TGTGCCAGCAGCCCCGGTAGCGGGATACACAATGAGCAGTTCTTC.